This T cell receptor (beta chain) appears in the sequencing data of a study of blood T cell repertoires in COVID-19. Background on the study: Sites in the United States, Italy and Spain provided acute and convalescent COVID-19 samples. PBMCs, B-cell-depleted T cells, or T cells provided the cDNA or gDNA that made up the material.

This clone turned up a few times. The repertoire was sequenced with immunoSEQ multiplex PCR; TCRdb's copy has only in-frame clones and lacks some. The sample has under 300,000 clones, about 90% seen once. V gave up 5 bases and J gave up 0 bases, with 8 bases separating them. CDR1 and CDR2 (germline): SGHAT, FQNNGV. This CDR3 is 13 amino acids long. Residents of about 25 US areas, aged roughly 18 to 89 years, made up the participants. In assigning cohorts, the study relied on participant-reported clinical history. This clonotype was sampled from a human donor in a cohort exposed to, infected with or recovered from COVID-19 (not recorded which). The donor label of this sample is uncertain. This chain uses TRBV11-2 with TRBJ2-7, with D perhaps matching TRBD1 (5 bases). The specimen was PBMCs or T cells enriched from blood (not recorded which). CDR3 in amino acids: CASSQTVSYEQYF. In DNA, the CDR3 is TGTGCCAGCAGCCAGACAGTCTCCTACGAGCAGTACTTC.